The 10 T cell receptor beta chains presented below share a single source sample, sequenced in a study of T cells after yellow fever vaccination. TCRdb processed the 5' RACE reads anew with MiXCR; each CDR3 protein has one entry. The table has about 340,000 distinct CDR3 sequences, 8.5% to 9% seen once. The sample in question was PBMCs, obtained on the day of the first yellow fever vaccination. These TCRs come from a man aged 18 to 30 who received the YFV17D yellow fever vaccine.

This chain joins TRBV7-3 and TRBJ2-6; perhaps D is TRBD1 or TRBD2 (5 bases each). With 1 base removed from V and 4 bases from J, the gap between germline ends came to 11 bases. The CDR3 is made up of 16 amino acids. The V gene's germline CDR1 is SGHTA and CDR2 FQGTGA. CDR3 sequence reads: CASSLITGLGANVLTF. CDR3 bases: TGTGCCAGCAGCTTAATAACGGGGCTGGGGGCCAACGTCCTGACTTTC.

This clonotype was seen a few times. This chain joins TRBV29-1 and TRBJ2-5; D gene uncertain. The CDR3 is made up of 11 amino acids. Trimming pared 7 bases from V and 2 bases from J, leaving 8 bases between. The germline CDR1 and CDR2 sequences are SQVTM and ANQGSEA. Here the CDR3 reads CSGAPQETQYF. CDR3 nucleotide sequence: TGCAGCGGGGCCCCTCAAGAGACCCAGTACTTC.

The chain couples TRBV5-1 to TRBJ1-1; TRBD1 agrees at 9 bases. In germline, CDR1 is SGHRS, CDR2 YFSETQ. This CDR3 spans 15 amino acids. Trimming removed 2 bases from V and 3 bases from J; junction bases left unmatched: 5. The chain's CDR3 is CASSFPDRGDTEAFF. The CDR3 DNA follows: TGCGCCAGCAGCTTCCCGGACAGGGGAGACACTGAAGCTTTCTTT.

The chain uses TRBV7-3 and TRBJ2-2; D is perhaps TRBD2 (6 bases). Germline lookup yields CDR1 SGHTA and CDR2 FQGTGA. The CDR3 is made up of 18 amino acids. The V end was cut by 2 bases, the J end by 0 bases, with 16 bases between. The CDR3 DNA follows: TGTGCCAGCAGCTTAGGCCCAGGAGGGAACGCGAACACCGGGGAGCTGTTTTTT. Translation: CASSLGPGGNANTGELFF. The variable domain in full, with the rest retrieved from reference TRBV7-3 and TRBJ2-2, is GAGVSQTPSNKVTEKGKYVELRCDPISGHTALYWYRQSLGQGPEFLIYFQGTGAADDSGLPNDRFFAVRPEGSVSTLKIQRTERGDSAVYLCASSLGPGGNANTGELFFGEGSRLTVL.

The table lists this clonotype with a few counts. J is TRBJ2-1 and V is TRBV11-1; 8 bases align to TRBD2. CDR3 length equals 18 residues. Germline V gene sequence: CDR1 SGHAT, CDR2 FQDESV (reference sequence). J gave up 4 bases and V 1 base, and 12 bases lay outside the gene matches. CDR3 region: CASSLVTLSSGSYNEQFF. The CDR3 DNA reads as TGTGCCAGCAGCTTAGTCACCCTTTCTAGCGGGTCTTACAATGAGCAGTTCTTC.

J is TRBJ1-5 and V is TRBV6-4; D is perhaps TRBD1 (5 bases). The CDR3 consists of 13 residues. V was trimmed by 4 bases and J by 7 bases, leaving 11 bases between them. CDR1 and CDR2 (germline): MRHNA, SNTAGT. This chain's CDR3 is CASSAQGGQPQHF. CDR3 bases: TGTGCCAGCAGTGCTCAGGGTGGCCAGCCCCAGCATTTT.

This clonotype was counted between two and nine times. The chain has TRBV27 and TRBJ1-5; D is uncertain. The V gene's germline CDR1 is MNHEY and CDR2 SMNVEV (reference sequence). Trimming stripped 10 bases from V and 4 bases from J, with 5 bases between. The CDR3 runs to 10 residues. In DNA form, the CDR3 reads TGTGCCACTCAAAATCAGCCCCAGCATTTT. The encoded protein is CATQNQPQHF.

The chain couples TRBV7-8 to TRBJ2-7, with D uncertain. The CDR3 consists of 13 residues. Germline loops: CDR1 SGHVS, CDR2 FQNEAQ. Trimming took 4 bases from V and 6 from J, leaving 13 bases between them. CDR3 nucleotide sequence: TGTGCCAGCAGCTCACCCGGTGAAGTCGAGCAGTACGTC. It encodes CASSSPGEVEQYV.

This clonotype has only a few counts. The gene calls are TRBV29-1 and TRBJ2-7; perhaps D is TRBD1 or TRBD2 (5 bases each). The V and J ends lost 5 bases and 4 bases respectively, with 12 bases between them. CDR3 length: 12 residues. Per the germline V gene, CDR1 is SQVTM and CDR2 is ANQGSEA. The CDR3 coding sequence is TGCAGCGTTACTCGTGAGGGGTACGAGCAGTACTTC. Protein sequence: CSVTREGYEQYF.

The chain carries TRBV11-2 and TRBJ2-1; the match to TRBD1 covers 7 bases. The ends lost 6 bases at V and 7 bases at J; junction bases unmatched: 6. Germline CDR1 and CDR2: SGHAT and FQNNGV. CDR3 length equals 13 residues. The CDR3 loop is CASRSTGQNEQFF. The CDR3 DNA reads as TGTGCCAGCAGGTCGACAGGGCAAAATGAGCAGTTCTTC.